The 4 T cell receptor beta chains below come from one sample, sequenced in a study of blood T cell repertoires in COVID-19. The table came from immunoSEQ multiplex PCR; TCRdb's copy has only in-frame clones and leaves some out. The table includes approximately 140,000 clones, around 84% detected once. Sequenced sample: peripheral blood. The receptors were sampled from a woman aged 55-75 years with acute or convalescent COVID-19.

The chain links TRBV5-6 to TRBJ2-7, with D maybe TRBD1 (5 bases). CDR1 SGHDT and CDR2 YYEEEE come from the germline V gene. The CDR3 is 13 residues long. Trimming removed 1 base from V and 4 bases from J, with 9 bases in between. CDR3 region: CASSLNRLYEQYF. The CDR3 region has the DNA TGTGCCAGCAGCTTGAACAGGTTGTACGAGCAGTACTTC.

This clone was counted once. The V call is TRBV28, the J call TRBJ1-5, with TRBD1 matching 8 bases. Losses at the gene ends were 1 base for V and 1 base for J; bases not matched to a gene: 6. From germline, CDR1 is MDHEN and CDR2 SYDVKM. This CDR3 region has 17 residues. Here the CDR3 DNA reads TGTGCCAGCAGTTTATATAACAGGGGGAGAAGCAATCAGCCCCAGCATTTT. Amino acids: CASSLYNRGRSNQPQHF.

This clone was picked up one time. The chain employs TRBV5-1 and TRBJ2-5, with 7 bases that match TRBD2. Germline V CDR1 and CDR2: SGHRS, YFSETQ. V lost 4 bases, J lost 3 bases, and 3 bases stayed unmatched. The length of the CDR3 is 13 residues. CDR3 DNA: TGCGCCAGCAGCCAGACTAGCAAAGAGACCCAGTACTTC. This codes for CASSQTSKETQYF.

The CDR3 reads CAISAIPERDGYTF. CDR3 nucleotides: TGTGCCATCAGTGCCATCCCCGAGCGGGATGGCTACACCTTC. The chain is built from TRBV10-3 and TRBJ1-2; D not certain. CDR3 size: 14 residues. The V and J ends lost 4 bases and 6 bases respectively, with 15 bases between them. CDR1 ENHRY and CDR2 SYGVKD come from the germline V gene.